This T cell receptor (beta chain) was retrieved from a study of OX40 agonist ivuxolimab in advanced cancers. Turning to the overall study: Ivuxolimab, which targeted the costimulatory receptor OX40 (CD134), was an agonistic, fully human IgG2 monoclonal antibody. Intravenous ivuxolimab was administered to patients every 2 weeks at six dose levels: 0.01, 0.1, 0.3, 1.5, 3 and 10 mg/kg. Among the roughly 54 dose-escalation patients, about 19 had hepatocellular carcinoma, around 15 melanoma, 9 renal cell carcinoma and 9 head and neck cancer. In the dose-escalation cohort, 82.7% of patients were male, and the mean age was approximately 55 years, with a range of 23 to 79. Patients were allowed to have had prior anti-PD-1, anti-PD-L1 or anti-CTLA-4 therapy, and roughly 40% of the dose-escalation patients had previously received checkpoint inhibitors. Three dose-escalation patients achieved partial responses, one with hepatocellular carcinoma and two with cutaneous melanoma. Peripheral TCRbeta sequencing aimed to test whether ivuxolimab altered TCR sequence diversity and caused clonal T-cell expansion. The paper covers the monotherapy dose-escalation part of the phase I ivuxolimab trial, which included N ≈ 50 patients.

Genomic DNA was isolated from the sorted cells so that the TCRbeta CDR3 region could be sequenced. The immunoSEQ Assay was used to sequence the TCRbeta CDR3 regions. In TCRdb, the immuneACCESS table is reduced to in-frame sequences with V and J assigned. These tables do not hold every clone; where another copy was compared, an unresolved V gene accounts for under half, and the others remain unexplained. The sample contains roughly 65,000 clones, just under 85% of them found a single time. The top ten hold about 3.5% of the sample. Trimmed from V: 4 bases; trimmed from J: 3 bases; junction bases lacking a gene match: 4. The germline V gene sets CDR1 to SGHRS and CDR2 to YFSETQ. The CDR3 contains 13 residues, cysteine and phenylalanine counted. The entry retains the CDR3 DNA only, 39 bases that are in frame from base 1. This clone was picked up one time. Its antigen is not yet known. Base qualities are not at hand, and no much larger clone is one base apart.

On the study overall, not on this receptor specifically: On average, CD8+ T cells showed more expanded clones than CD4+ T cells after ivuxolimab. The antigen specificity of the peripheral T cells that underwent clonal expansion was not determined. At doses from 0.1 to 3.0 mg/kg, clonal expansion was seen in both CD4+ and CD8+ blood T cells between baseline and week 6. Low levels of normalized T-cell clonal expansion were also seen in some patients who did not respond. In the 0.1-3.0 mg/kg groups, partial responders had among the lowest normalized peripheral clonal expansion, particularly in CD8+ T cells.

The trial excluded patients who had a history of autoimmune disease or were on systemic immunosuppression. In every dose cohort, peripheral blood was drawn for TCR sequencing at baseline, cycle 4 day 1, and cycle 7 day 1. The samples were taken from a phase I, first-in-human, multicenter, open-label dose-escalation trial of ivuxolimab. Adults with locally advanced or metastatic melanoma, renal cell carcinoma, hepatocellular carcinoma or head and neck squamous cell carcinoma were enrolled in the trial. Before TCR sequencing, CD4+ and CD8+ T cells were separately sorted from peripheral blood. The receptor chain draws on TRBV5-1 and TRBJ2-7, with 7 bases aligning to TRBD1. This receptor was obtained from an adult with an advanced solid tumor such as melanoma, head and neck, liver or kidney cancer. Sequenced material: CD4+ or CD8+ T cells sorted from blood, taken in a trial of the OX40 agonist ivuxolimab. The CDR3 region reads CASSEDRFYEQYF. In nucleotides, the sequence is TGCGCCAGCAGCGAGGACAGGTTCTACGAGCAGTACTTC.